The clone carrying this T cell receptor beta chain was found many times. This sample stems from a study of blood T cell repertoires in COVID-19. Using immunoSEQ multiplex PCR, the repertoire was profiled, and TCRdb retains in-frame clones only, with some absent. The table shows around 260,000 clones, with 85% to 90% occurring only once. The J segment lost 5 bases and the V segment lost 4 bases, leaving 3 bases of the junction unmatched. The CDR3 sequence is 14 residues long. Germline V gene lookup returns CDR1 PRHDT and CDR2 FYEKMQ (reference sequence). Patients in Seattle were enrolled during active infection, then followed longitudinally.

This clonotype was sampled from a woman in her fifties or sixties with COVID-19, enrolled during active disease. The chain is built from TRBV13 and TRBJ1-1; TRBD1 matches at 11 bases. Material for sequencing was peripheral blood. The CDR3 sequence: CASSSRDRGTEAFF. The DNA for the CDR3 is TGTGCCAGCAGCTCGAGGGACAGGGGGACTGAAGCTTTCTTT.